The 7 T cell receptor beta chains below were found in one sample sequenced in a study of cytomegalovirus exposure and HLA in healthy donors (dated by TCRdb to the late 2010s). Libraries were built with the immunoSEQ multiplex PCR assay. Not all clones reach the TCRdb copy of this immuneACCESS table, which keeps in-frame sequences only. Checked studies attribute under half of the gap to unresolved V genes and leave the rest unexplained. This sample has about 140,000 clones in its table, and just under 85% of those were observed once. More than 1.4% of the sample rests with the top ten. Sequencing input: PBMCs. These TCRs come from a woman younger than 45 in good health and CMV-seronegative.

This clone appeared once. This chain links TRBV18 with TRBJ2-6; TRBD1 is a possible D gene (5 bases). Germline-derived CDR1 and CDR2 are KGHSH and LQKENI. The CDR3 has 16 residues. V gave up 2 bases and J gave up 0 bases, with 8 bases separating them. CDR3 coding DNA: TGTGCCAGCTCACCAGACAGAACCTCTGGGGCCAACGTCCTGACTTTC. Its protein is CASSPDRTSGANVLTF.

The chain employs TRBV19 and TRBJ1-4; 7 bases align to TRBD1. The V and J ends lost 3 bases and 8 bases, in that order; junction bases with no gene match: 9. This CDR3 has 15 residues. Germline CDR1 LNHDA, CDR2 SQIVND (reference sequence). The DNA for the CDR3 is TGTGCCAGTAGTATCACGGAGGGGGCCCTAGAAAAACTGTTTTTT. Its protein product is CASSITEGALEKLFF.

This rearrangement joins TRBV19 to TRBJ1-3; no reliable D call. The CDR3 extends over 14 amino acids. From germline, CDR1 is LNHDA and CDR2 SQIVND (reference sequence). Trimming took off 7 bases at V and 0 bases at J, with 10 bases between the two ends. CDR3 nucleotide sequence: TGTGCCAGTAAAGAAGACTACTCTGGAAACACCATATATTTT. It specifies CASKEDYSGNTIYF.

This clone showed up just a few times. The chain carries TRBV5-4 and TRBJ1-4; D unresolved. V shed 5 bases and J shed 8 bases, with 16 bases lying between them. The germline CDR1 and CDR2 sequences are SGHNT and YYREEE (reference sequence). The CDR3 covers 14 residues. The CDR3 DNA sequence: TGTGCCAGCAGTAAAACGTTTTCGGAGGAAAAACTGTTTTTT. Translation: CASSKTFSEEKLFF. Full variable domain (remainder filled in from reference TRBV5-4 and TRBJ1-4): ETGVTQSPTHLIKTRGQQVTLRCSSQSGHNTVSWYQQALGQGPQFIFQYYREEENGRGNFPPRFSGLQFPNYSSELNVNALELDDSALYLCASSKTFSEEKLFFGSGTQLSVL.

The genes are TRBV7-9 and TRBJ2-3; 8 bases map to TRBD1. The length of the CDR3 is 14 residues. From germline, CDR1 is SEHNR and CDR2 FQNEAQ (reference sequence). V dropped 1 base and J dropped 4; count of bases not matched to a gene: 1. Here the CDR3 reads CASSLVTGADTQYF. CDR3 bases: TGTGCCAGCAGCTTAGTGACAGGGGCAGATACGCAGTATTTT.

The chain links TRBV6-1 to TRBJ2-7; 8 bases agree with TRBD2. Germline trimming cut 5 bases from V and 2 bases from J; bases unmatched to any gene: 2. Germline CDR1 and CDR2: MNHNS and SASEGT. This CDR3 region has 13 residues. CDR3 nucleotide sequence: TGTGCCAGCAGTCGAGCGGGGGCCTACGAGCAGTACTTC. Residues: CASSRAGAYEQYF.

The chain has TRBV11-1 and TRBJ2-7; no firm D call. The ends were cut back, 5 bases at V and 0 bases at J, with 5 bases in the middle. The CDR3 has 12 amino acids. The V gene's germline CDR1 is SGHAT and CDR2 FQDESV (reference sequence). The CDR3 region is CASSTDSYEQYF. CDR3 nucleotide sequence: TGTGCCAGCAGCACTGACTCCTACGAGCAGTACTTC.